Described below is a single T cell receptor (beta chain) sequence and its context. No cognate antigen has been identified for it. Base qualities are not recorded, but no much larger clone differs from it by a single base. The CDR3 measures 12 amino acids from cysteine to phenylalanine. The entry retains the CDR3 DNA only, 36 bases that are in frame from base 1. V and J are truncated by 2 bases and 7 bases respectively, leaving an intervening sequence of 8 bases. For CDR1 and CDR2, the germline V gene lists LGHNT and FRNRAP. The cohort consisted of hundreds of healthy bone marrow donors. At the time of sampling, every cohort member was nominally healthy, though immune exposures that went unrecorded were likely present. The donor tested CMV seropositive, placing the donor among the 289 seropositive members of the cohort. Every donor gave a peripheral blood sample, and the peripheral blood mononuclear cells from that sample were used for TCR beta sequencing. The Qiagen DNeasy Blood Extraction Kit was used to extract genomic DNA from the blood cell samples.

The data derive from a study of cytomegalovirus exposure and HLA in healthy donors (dated by TCRdb to the late 2010s). Regarding the research as a whole: In an earlier analysis of fewer than 750 of the donors, 276 Gb of sequence data and 95 million to 130 million unique TCR beta sequences from 150 million to 200 million T cells were reported. About 280 gigabases of sequencing data and around 80 million unique TCR sequences made up an early release that covered 500 to 650 HLA-typed donors. Of the 350 to 450 genotyped donors, about 80% fell in the genetic ancestry cluster associated with self-reported Caucasian donors. The aim of the study was to test whether cataloging public T cell receptors could identify signatures of past pathogen exposure. The T cell repertoires of 666 subjects were profiled by immunosequencing and related to cytomegalovirus serostatus. A separate validation cohort of about 110 different subjects was used in addition to the roughly 670-subject first cohort. To predict cytomegalovirus infection status, the study combined high-throughput TCR immunosequencing, statistical association of individual TCRs with disease status, and machine learning. A later analysis re-analyzed previously published TCR beta repertoires from 500 to 700 donors and added high-resolution HLA genotyping to study TCR occurrence patterns. In the later analysis, no new phenotypic data were used to find candidate immune exposures; instead, reliance was placed on TCR beta sequences and their occurrence across donors. An earlier analysis of several hundred of the donors used high-throughput TCR beta sequencing to judge whether each TCR beta V gene segment behaved as functional or pseudogenic. Donor age, sex, ethnicity and CMV serostatus were collected together with the repertoire data. A later genetic analysis took genome-wide SNP genotypes for 398 of the 666 donors and used that subset as a discovery cohort. Every discovery cohort repertoire had been produced on one sequencing platform. HLA typing included class I and class II loci at four-digit resolution. The number of typed donors differed by locus: about 629-630 for A, B, C, DRB1 and DQB1; some 500 for DQA1; approximately 610 for DPA1; and some 450 for DPB1. Four to six DR-DQ haplotypes were handled as single units for association and clustering, since linkage in the cohort was strong. On average, roughly 240,000 unique TCR beta nucleotide sequences were sequenced per donor among roughly 430 genotyped donors of the cohort, with around 19% of those sequences being non-productive. The research as a whole found: Three of the identified cytomegalovirus-associated TCR beta chains were confirmed in vitro to be specific for cytomegalovirus antigens. In a later genetic analysis, a missense DCLRE1C variant was associated with V-gene and J-gene trimming of TCR beta chains, and the association was replicated in an independent cohort. The classifier was reported to diagnose cytomegalovirus status with high specificity and sensitivity in both the original cohort and the validation cohort. For the cohort, immune exposure information was limited to CMV serostatus. A later genetic analysis reported fewer N-insertions in productive TCRs among donors in an Asian-associated ancestry cluster than the roughly 620-donor mean. According to a later analysis, most CMV-associated TCR beta chains appeared to be HLA-restricted, and the HLA associations seemed to be driven largely by CMV exposure. According to a later analysis, parvovirus B19, influenza, CMV and Epstein-Barr virus appeared linked to several top co-occurrence clusters. The 87-base-pair reads could not distinguish some IMGT-functional V segments, including TRBV6-2 and TRBV6-3, so those segments were excluded. At a false discovery rate of 0.05, a later analysis linked some 17,000 TCR beta sequences to specific HLA alleles. The cohort was sequenced for TCR beta chains only, and without alpha or paired-chain data the features that could be detected were limited. An earlier analysis of some 560 of the donors showed that most TCR beta V segments appeared in productive rearrangements either about 90% or about 30% of the time, which broadly matched IMGT annotations. The earlier analysis of some 560 of the donors excluded roughly 17 rarely observed V segments, including chromosome 9 orphons, because counts were too low. A further reported finding was that TCR beta sequences accurately predicted the HLA-A and HLA-B alleles for most subjects in the first cohort. Because HLA typing was unavailable for some donors at each locus, only the typed subset was used in association tests. The sequencing pipeline was judged likely to have produced a cluster of highly shared sequence variants as a technical artifact. Assigning TCR associations to individual alleles was difficult when HLA alleles, especially DR and DQ, strongly co-occurred. In a later analysis, HLA-associated TCR beta chains showed more clonal expansion and lower generation probabilities than non-associated chains that were equally common. Most TCR sequences were observed very rarely across donors, whereas some public TCRs were present in many individuals. In a later analysis, TCR association rates were found to vary across HLA loci, with the most associated TCRs seen for DRB1 alleles and the fewest for HLA-C alleles. Presence/absence analyses assumed roughly uniform sequencing depth across donors, an assumption that may not hold. Linkage disequilibrium might explain the correlated functional status among segregating V segments, but an unknown experimental factor could not be ruled out. The authors suggested that the approach could potentially be generalized to other disease states and immunological phenotypes. The study gave a list of about 160 TCR beta chains associated with cytomegalovirus.

Receptor amplification or capture employed the immunoSEQ multiplex PCR assay. For the multiplex PCR, a mixture combining 60 forward primers for TCR Vbeta segments and 13 reverse primers for TCR Jbeta segments was used. The CDR3 region of rearranged TCR beta genes was amplified from genomic DNA by a multiplex PCR assay. The Illumina HiSeq System was used to sequence the amplified TCR beta libraries as 87-base-pair reads. As for the original processing: Across the 670 or so repertoires, a later analysis counted 60 million to 90 million unique TCR beta chains, around 11 million of which were shared by at least two donors. Raw reads were error-corrected and collapsed into unique sequences by a nearest-neighbor algorithm in which closely related sequences were merged to remove PCR and sequencing errors. V, D and J gene segments were assigned by aligning CDR3 sequences to IMGT reference sequences. For a sequence to be retained, a match of at least six nucleotides to both a V gene segment and a J gene segment was required. A rearrangement was called productive if the CDR3 had no stop codons and remained in frame with V and J, and every other rearrangement was called non-productive. Following IMGT convention, CDR3 was defined as the stretch from the second conserved V-encoded cysteine to the conserved J-encoded phenylalanine. The earlier analysis of 587 of the donors excluded sequences that lacked an unambiguous match to a single V gene segment. In an earlier analysis of a few hundred of the donors, V segments were called functional above 56.7% productive rearrangements and were called segregating when the between-donor standard deviation exceeded 5%. To diagnose cytomegalovirus status from the catalog of TCR beta chain sequences, a statistical classification framework was built. In a later analysis, TCR nucleotide sequences were compared against IMGT/GENE-DB human TR gene sequences so that V and J genes could be assigned. In a later analysis, CDR3 sequences and most-parsimonious VDJ recombination scenarios were assigned using the TCRdist pipeline. In a later analysis, every TCR beta chain was defined by the combination of its CDR3 amino acid sequence and its V-gene family, and reads without a unique V-gene family were dropped. As a way to deal with suspected cross-contamination and a sequencing artifact, a later analysis dropped approximately 590 nucleotide sequences that were highly shared and had low generation probability. In a later analysis, a clonal expansion index for each public chain was calculated from normalized within-repertoire ranks of inferred template counts. A later analysis computed generation probabilities with a VDJ recombination model fitted to out-of-frame rearrangements, and checked the results against IGoR. In a later analysis, TCR-TCR, TCR-HLA and TCR-CMV co-occurrence was scored with hypergeometric tests, and a repertoire-size bias correction was applied to TCR pairs. To estimate false discovery rates, a later analysis permuted the HLA or CMV assignments 20 times. In a later analysis, co-occurring TCRs were grouped using DBSCAN, with TCRdist sequence similarity added in when clustering inside HLA-allele-positive subsets. For co-occurrence clustering, repertoires with fewer than 30,000 or more than 120,000 public chains were excluded, along with roughly five repertoires with anomalous nucleotide sharing. TCRdb provides this immuneACCESS table in a form limited to in-frame rearrangements. Some clones are lacking; in checked studies, under half of them reflect an unresolved V gene, and why the rest are absent is not known. V and J calls and clone size are given by that table; D and trimming were obtained from the DNA. The sample table holds under 150,000 clones, of which 63% were seen once. Of the sample, more than 8% is held by the ten largest clones.

Sequenced sample: PBMCs. The source of this sequence is a man aged 35 to 55 in good health and CMV-seropositive. The V gene is TRBV12-5 and the J gene is TRBJ1-2; the D gene is perhaps TRBD1, on 5 matching bases. Here is the DNA: TGTGCTAGTGGTTTGCCAGGGTTTGGCTACACCTTC. This codes for CASGLPGFGYTF.